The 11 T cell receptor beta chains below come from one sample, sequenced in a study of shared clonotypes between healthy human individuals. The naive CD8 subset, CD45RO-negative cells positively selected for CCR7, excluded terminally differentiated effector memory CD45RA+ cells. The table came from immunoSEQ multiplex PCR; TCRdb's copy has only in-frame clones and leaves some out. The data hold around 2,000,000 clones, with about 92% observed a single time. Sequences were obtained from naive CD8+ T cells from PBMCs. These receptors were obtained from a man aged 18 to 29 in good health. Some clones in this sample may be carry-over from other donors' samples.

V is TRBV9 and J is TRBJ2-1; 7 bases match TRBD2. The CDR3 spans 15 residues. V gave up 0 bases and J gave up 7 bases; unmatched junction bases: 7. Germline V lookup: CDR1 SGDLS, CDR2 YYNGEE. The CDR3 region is CASSVASGKVNEQFF. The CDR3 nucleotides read TGTGCCAGCAGCGTAGCGAGCGGGAAAGTAAATGAGCAGTTCTTC.

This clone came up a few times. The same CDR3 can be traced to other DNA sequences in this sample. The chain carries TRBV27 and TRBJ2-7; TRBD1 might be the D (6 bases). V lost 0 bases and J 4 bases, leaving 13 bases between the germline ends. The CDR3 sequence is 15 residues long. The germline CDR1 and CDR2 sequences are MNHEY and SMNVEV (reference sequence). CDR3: CASSLSSGAAYEQYF. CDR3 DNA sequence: TGTGCCAGCAGTTTATCGTCAGGGGCGGCGTACGAGCAGTACTTC.

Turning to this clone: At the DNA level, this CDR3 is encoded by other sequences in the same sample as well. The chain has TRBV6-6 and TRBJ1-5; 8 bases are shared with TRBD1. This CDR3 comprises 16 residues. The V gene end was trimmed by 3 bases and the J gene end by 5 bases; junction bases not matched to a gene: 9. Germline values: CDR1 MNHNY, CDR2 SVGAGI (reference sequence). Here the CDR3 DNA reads TGTGCCAGCAGTTATGGGGACAGGAGGGGTGATCAGCCCCAGCATTTT. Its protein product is CASSYGDRRGDQPQHF.

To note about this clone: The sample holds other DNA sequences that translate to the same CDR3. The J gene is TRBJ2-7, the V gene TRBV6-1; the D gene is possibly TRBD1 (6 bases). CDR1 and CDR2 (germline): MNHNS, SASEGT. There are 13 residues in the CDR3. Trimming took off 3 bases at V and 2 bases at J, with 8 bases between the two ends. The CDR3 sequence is CASSEGATYEQYF. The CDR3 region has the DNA TGTGCCAGCAGTGAGGGGGCTACCTACGAGCAGTACTTC.

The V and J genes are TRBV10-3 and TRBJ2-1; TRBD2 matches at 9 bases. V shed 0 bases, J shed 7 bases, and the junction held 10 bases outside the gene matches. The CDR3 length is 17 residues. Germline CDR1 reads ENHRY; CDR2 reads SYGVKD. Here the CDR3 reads CAISESVVAGVSNEQFF. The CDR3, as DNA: TGTGCCATCAGTGAGTCGGTAGTAGCGGGAGTGTCGAATGAGCAGTTCTTC.

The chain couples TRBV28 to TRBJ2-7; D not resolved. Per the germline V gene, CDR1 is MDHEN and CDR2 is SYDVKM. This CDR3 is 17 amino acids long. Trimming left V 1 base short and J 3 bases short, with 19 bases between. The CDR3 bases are TGTGCCAGCAGTTTATTCCGCGACGCCCGGAGATACTACGAGCAGTACTTC. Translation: CASSLFRDARRYYEQYF.

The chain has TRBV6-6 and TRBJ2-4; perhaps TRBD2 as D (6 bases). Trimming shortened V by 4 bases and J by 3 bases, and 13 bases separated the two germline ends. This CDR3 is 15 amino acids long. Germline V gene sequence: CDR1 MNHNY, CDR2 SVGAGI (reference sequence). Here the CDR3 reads CASSFAEGIKNIQYF. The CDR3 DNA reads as TGTGCCAGCAGTTTCGCGGAGGGGATCAAAAACATTCAGTACTTC.

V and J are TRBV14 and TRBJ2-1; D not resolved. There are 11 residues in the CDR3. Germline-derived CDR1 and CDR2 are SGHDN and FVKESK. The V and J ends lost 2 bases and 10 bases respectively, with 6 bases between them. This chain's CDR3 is CASSQSREQFF. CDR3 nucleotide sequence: TGTGCCAGCAGCCAATCCCGGGAGCAGTTCTTC.

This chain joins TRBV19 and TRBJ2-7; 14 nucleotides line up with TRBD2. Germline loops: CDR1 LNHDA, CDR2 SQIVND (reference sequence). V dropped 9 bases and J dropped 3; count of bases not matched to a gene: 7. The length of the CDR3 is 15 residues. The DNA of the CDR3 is TGTGCCAGCACCCAGGGACTAGCGGGAGTCTACGAGCAGTACTTC. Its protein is CASTQGLAGVYEQYF.

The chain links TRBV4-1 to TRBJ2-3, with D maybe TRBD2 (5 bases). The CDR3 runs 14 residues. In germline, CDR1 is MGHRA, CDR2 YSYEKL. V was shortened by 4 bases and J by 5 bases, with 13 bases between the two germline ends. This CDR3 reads CASSRKEGRDTQYF. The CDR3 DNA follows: TGCGCCAGCAGCCGGAAAGAGGGAAGAGATACGCAGTATTTT.

The CDR3 is CASSLGQDYNEQFF. The CDR3, as DNA: TGCGCCAGCAGCTTGGGGCAGGACTACAATGAGCAGTTCTTC. The J gene is TRBJ2-1, the V gene TRBV5-1; no firm D call. Germline CDR1 and CDR2: SGHRS and YFSETQ. V lost 0 bases, J lost 3 bases, and 7 bases lay in between. The CDR3 extends over 14 amino acids.